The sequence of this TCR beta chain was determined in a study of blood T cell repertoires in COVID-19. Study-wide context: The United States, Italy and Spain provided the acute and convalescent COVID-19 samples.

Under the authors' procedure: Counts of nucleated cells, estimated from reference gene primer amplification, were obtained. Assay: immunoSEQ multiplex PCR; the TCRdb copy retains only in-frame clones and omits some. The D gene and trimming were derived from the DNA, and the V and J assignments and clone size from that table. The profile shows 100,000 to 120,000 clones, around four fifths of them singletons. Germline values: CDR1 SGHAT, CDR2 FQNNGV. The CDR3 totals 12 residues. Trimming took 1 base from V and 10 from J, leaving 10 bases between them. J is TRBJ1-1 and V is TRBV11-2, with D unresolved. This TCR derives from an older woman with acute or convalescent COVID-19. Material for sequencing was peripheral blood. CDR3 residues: CASSLGGPRAFF. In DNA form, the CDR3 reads TGTGCCAGCAGCTTAGGCGGTCCCAGAGCTTTCTTT.